This T cell receptor beta chain appears in the sequencing data of a study of blood T cell repertoires in COVID-19. Study details: The study counted Cohort 3 donors as recovered given two negative PCRs, clearance, or symptom resolution. Both acute and convalescent COVID-19 samples were obtained from the United States, Italy and Spain. T cells, B-cell-depleted T cells, or PBMCs supplied cDNA or gDNA.

Original data processing: Reference gene primer amplification in the assay estimated nucleated cell counts. Measured with immunoSEQ multiplex PCR; TCRdb has only the in-frame clones, and not every one. V, J and clone size are taken as reported in that table, and D and trimming were inferred from the DNA itself. In the table there are hundreds of thousands of clones, 80% to 90% of which are singletons. This TCR came from a man aged 35 to 55 in a cohort exposed to, infected with or recovered from COVID-19 (not recorded which). The sequenced sample consisted of PBMCs or T cells enriched from blood (not recorded which).

The CDR3 sequence: CASTPGRVSGANVLTF. In nucleotides, the CDR3 is TGTGCCAGTACCCCCGGGAGGGTCTCTGGGGCCAACGTCCTGACTTTC. V and J are TRBV19 and TRBJ2-6, with TRBD2 matching 8 bases. CDR1 is LNHDA and CDR2 is SQIVND in the germline V gene (reference sequence). J lost 0 bases, V lost 7 bases, and 5 bases had no gene match. CDR3 length equals 16 residues.